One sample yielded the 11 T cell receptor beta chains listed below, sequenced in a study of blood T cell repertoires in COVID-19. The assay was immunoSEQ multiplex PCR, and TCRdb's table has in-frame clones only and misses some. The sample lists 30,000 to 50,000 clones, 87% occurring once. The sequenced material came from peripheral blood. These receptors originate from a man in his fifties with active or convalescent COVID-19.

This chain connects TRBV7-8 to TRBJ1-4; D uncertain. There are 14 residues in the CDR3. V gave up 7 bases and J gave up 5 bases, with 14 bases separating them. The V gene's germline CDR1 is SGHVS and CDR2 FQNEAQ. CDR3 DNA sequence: TGTGCCAGCACAAACTTCGGGGTAAATGAAAAACTGTTTTTT. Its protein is CASTNFGVNEKLFF.

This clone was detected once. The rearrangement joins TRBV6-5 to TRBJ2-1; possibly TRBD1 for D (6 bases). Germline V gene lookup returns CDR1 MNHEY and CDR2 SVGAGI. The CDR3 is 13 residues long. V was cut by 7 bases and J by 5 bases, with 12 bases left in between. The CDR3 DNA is TGTGCCAGCACCCTGGACAGTAACAATGAGCAGTTCTTC. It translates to CASTLDSNNEQFF.

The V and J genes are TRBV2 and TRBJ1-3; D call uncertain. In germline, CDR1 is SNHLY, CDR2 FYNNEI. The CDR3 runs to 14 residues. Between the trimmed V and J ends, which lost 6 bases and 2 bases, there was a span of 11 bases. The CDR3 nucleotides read TGTGCCAGCAGCCGTACAAGAACTGGAAACACCATATATTTT. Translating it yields CASSRTRTGNTIYF.

CDR3 amino acids: CRAGTDYGYTF. The CDR3 coding sequence is TGCAGGGCCGGGACAGACTATGGCTACACCTTC. The chain employs TRBV29-1 and TRBJ1-2, with 7 bases that match TRBD1. The CDR3 covers 11 residues. Germline V CDR1 and CDR2: SQVTM, ANQGSEA.

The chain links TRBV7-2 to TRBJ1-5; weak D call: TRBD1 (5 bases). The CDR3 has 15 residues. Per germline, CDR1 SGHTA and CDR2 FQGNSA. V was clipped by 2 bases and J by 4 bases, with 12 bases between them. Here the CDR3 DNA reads TGTGCCAGCAGCTTAATACAGGTCCCTAATCAGCCCCAGCATTTT. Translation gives CASSLIQVPNQPQHF.

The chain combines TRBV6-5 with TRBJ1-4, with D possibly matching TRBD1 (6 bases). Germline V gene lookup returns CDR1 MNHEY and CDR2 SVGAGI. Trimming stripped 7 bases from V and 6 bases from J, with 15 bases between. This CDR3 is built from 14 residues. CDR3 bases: TGTGCCAGCACTCGGGACAATGGGGATGAAAAACTGTTTTTT. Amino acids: CASTRDNGDEKLFF.

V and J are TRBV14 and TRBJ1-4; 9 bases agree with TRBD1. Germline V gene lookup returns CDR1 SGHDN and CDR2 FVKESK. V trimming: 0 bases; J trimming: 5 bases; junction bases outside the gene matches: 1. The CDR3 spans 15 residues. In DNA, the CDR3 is TGTGCCAGCAGCCAAGAGGGGACAGGGAATGAAAAACTGTTTTTT. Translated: CASSQEGTGNEKLFF.

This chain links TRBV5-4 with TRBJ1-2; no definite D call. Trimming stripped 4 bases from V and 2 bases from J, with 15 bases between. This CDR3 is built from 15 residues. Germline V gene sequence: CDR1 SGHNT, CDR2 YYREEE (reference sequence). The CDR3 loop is CASSHPNQENYGYTF. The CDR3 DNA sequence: TGTGCCAGCAGCCACCCAAATCAGGAAAACTATGGCTACACCTTC. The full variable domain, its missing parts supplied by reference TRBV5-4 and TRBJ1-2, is ETGVTQSPTHLIKTRGQQVTLRCSSQSGHNTVSWYQQALGQGPQFIFQYYREEENGRGNFPPRFSGLQFPNYSSELNVNALELDDSALYLCASSHPNQENYGYTFGSGTRLTVV.

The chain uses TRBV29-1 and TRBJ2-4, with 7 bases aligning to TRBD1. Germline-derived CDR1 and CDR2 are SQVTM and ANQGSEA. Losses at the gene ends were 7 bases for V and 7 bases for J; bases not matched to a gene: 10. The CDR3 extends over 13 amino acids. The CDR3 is CSAHRDSSNIQYF. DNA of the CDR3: TGCAGCGCCCACCGGGACAGCTCCAACATTCAGTACTTC.

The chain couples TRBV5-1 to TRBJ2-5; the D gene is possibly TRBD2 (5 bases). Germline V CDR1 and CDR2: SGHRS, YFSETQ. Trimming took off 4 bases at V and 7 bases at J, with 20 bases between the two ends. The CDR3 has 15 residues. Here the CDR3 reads CASSLSGRMEGTQYF. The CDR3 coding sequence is TGCGCCAGCAGCCTGAGCGGACGGATGGAAGGGACCCAGTACTTC.

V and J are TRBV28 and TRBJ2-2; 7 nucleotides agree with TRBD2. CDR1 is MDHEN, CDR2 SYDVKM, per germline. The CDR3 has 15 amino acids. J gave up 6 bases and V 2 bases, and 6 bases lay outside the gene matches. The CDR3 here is CASSLNGRGAGELFF. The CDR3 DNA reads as TGTGCCAGCAGTTTAAATGGGAGGGGCGCCGGGGAGCTGTTTTTT.